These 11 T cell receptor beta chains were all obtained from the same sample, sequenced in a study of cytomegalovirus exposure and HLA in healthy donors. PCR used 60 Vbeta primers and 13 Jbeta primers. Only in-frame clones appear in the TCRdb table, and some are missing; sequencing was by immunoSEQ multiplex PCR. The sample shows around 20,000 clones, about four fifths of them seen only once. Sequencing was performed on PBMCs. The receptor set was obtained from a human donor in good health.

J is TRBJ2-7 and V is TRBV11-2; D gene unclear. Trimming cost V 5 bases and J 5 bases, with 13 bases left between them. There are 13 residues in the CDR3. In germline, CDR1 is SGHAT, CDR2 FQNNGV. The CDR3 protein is CASSALAPDEQYF. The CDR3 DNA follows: TGTGCCAGCAGCGCCCTCGCGCCCGACGAGCAGTACTTC.

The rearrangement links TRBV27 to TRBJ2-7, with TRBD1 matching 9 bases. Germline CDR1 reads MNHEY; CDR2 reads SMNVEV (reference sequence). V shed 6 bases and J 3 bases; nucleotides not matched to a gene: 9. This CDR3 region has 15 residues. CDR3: CASRKGQGTFYEQYF. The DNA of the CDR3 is TGTGCCAGCAGGAAGGGACAGGGTACTTTCTACGAGCAGTACTTC.

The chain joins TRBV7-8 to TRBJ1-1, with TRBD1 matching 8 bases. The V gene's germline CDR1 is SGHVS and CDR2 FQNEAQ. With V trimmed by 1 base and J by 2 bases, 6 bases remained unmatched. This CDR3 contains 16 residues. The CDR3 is CASSLVGQATNTEAFF. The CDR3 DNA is TGTGCCAGCAGCTTAGTGGGACAGGCGACAAACACTGAAGCTTTCTTT.

The CDR3 spells CASSLTGGLDTEAFF. The DNA for the CDR3 is TGCGCCAGCAGCTTGACAGGGGGCCTTGACACTGAAGCTTTCTTT. The J gene is TRBJ1-1, the V gene TRBV5-1; TRBD1 matches at 9 bases. The germline V gene encodes CDR1 SGHRS and CDR2 YFSETQ. J gave up 3 bases and V 1 base, and 4 bases lay outside the gene matches. The CDR3 covers 15 residues.

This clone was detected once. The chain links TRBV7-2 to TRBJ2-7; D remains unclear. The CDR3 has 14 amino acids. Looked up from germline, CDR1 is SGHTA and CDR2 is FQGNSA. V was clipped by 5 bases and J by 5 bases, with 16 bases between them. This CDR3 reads CASSTTPQVHEQYF. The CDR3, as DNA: TGTGCCAGCAGCACGACGCCGCAGGTCCACGAGCAGTACTTC. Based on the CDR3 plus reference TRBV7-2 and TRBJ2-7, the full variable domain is GAGVSQSPSNKVTEKGKDVELRCDPISGHTALYWYRQSLGQGLEFLIYFQGNSAPDKSGLPSDRFSAERTGGSVSTLTIQRTQQEDSAVYLCASSTTPQVHEQYFGPGTRLTVT.

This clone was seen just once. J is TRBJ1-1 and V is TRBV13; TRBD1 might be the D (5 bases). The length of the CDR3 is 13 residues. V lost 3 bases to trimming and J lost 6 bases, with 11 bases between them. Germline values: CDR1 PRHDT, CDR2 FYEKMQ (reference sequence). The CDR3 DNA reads TGTGCCAGCAGCTTCAAGGGGCATGCTGAAGCTTTCTTT. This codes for CASSFKGHAEAFF.

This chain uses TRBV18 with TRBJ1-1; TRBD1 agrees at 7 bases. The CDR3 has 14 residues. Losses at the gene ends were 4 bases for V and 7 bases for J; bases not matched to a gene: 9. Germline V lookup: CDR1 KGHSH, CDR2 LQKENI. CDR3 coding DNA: TGTGCCAGCTCACAGGGACAGATTTTAGGTGAAGCTTTCTTT. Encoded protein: CASSQGQILGEAFF.

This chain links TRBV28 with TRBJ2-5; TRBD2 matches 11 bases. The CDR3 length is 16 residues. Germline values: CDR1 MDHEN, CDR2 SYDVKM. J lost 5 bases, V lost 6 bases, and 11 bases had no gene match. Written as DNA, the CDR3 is TGTGCCAGCAGGCCGAGATATAGCGGGAGGGGGGAGACCCAGTACTTC. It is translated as CASRPRYSGRGETQYF.

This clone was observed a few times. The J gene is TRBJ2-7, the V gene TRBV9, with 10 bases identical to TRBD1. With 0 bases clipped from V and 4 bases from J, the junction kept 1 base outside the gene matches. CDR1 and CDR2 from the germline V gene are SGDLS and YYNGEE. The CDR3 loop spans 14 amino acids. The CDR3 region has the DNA TGTGCCAGCAGCGTAGGACAGGGGGCTTACGAGCAGTACTTC. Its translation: CASSVGQGAYEQYF. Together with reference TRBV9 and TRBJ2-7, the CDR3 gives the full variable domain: DSGVTQTPKHLITATGQRVTLRCSPRSGDLSVYWYQQSLDQGLQFLIQYYNGEERAKGNILERFSAQQFPDLHSELNLSSLELGDSALYFCASSVGQGAYEQYFGPGTRLTVT.

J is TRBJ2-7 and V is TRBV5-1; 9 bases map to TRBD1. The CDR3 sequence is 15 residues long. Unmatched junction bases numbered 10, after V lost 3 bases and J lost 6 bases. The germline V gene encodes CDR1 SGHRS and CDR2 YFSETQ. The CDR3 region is CASSSIGGQGPEQYF. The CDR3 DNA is TGCGCCAGCAGCTCAATAGGGGGACAGGGCCCCGAGCAGTACTTC.

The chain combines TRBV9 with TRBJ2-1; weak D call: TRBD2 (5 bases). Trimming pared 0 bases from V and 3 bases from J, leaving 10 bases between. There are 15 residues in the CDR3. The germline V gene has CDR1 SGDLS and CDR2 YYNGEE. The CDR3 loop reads CASSVDGKDYNEQFF. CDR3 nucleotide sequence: TGTGCCAGCAGCGTAGACGGGAAAGACTACAATGAGCAGTTCTTC.